A selection of T cell receptor beta chains follows, all from one sample in a study of T cell repertoires in urothelial bladder cancer. Generated by immunoSEQ multiplex PCR, the TCRdb table keeps only in-frame clones and is missing some. There are fewer than 15,000 clones in the sample; roughly two thirds occur only once, and around 9.5% lies in the top ten. The material sequenced was tumor-infiltrating cells from bladder cancer. The receptors stem from a human donor with urothelial carcinoma. CDR3s include the opening cysteine and the closing phenylalanine or tryptophan. Each record gives: CDR3 protein, V gene.

cdr3_aa: CASSLGQGADGYTF
v_call: TRBV7-9

cdr3_aa: CASSFGPSGNTIYF
v_call: TRBV5-1

cdr3_aa: CASRGMGPQETQYF
v_call: TRBV5-8

cdr3_aa: CASSQDPQGAVNEKLFF
v_call: TRBV4-1

cdr3_aa: CASTLTGGTSGANVLTF
v_call: TRBV11-2

cdr3_aa: CASTPDRLSFYGYTF
v_call: TRBV19

cdr3_aa: CASSVGLDRRYNEQFF
v_call: TRBV9

cdr3_aa: CASSRQYQNTEAFF
v_call: TRBV4-3

cdr3_aa: CASSYGQGSGDTQYF
v_call: TRBV6-6

cdr3_aa: CASSQVRQGVANYGYTF
v_call: TRBV4-2

cdr3_aa: CASSDPSPWDGYTF
v_call: TRBV7-2